Presented here are 29 T cell receptor beta chains from one specimen sequenced in a study of human T cells and chemical hapten exposure. Sample time point: pre-sensitization, week 0. Indicated treatment: therapeutic diphenylcyclopropenone sensitization with weekly scalp DPC. TCRdb reanalysed the RACE reads using MiXCR and keeps one entry per CDR3 protein. The sample includes more than 85,000 distinct CDR3 sequences, 7.5% to 9.5% of them seen just once. This sample comprised whole blood, obtained in connection with sensitization to the hapten diphenylcyclopropenone (DPC). The receptors come from a man in his forties with alopecia areata. Some clones in this sample may be carry-over from other donors' samples.

This clonotype was found many times. This chain uses TRBV20-1 with TRBJ1-5, with a tentative D call TRBD1 (5 bases). V shed 5 bases and J shed 0 bases, with 17 bases lying between them. Germline assignment: CDR1 DFQATT and CDR2 SNEGSKA (reference sequence). The CDR3 is made up of 16 amino acids. CDR3 sequence (DNA): TGCAGTGCTTCCCGGGCAGGGATGAATAGCAATCAGCCCCAGCATTTT. This translates into CSASRAGMNSNQPQHF.

This clonotype was seen repeatedly, ten times or more. The genes are TRBV24-1 and TRBJ2-1; 8 nucleotides agree with TRBD2. The CDR3 sequence is 19 residues long. Germline trimming cut 2 bases from V and 8 bases from J; bases unmatched to any gene: 19. Germline loops: CDR1 KGHDR, CDR2 SFDVKD. The CDR3 DNA reads as TGTGCCACCAGTGATTACGAACCCCGGAGTAGCGGGATCTCACATGAGCAGTTCTTC. Residues: CATSDYEPRSSGISHEQFF.

This clonotype was counted only a few times. The DNA for the CDR3 is TGTGCCAGCAGACAGGGGTCTGGTGGATATGGCTACACCTTC. It is translated as CASRQGSGGYGYTF. The gene calls are TRBV7-3 and TRBJ1-2; 7 nucleotides match TRBD1. Per germline, CDR1 SGHTA and CDR2 FQGTGA. This CDR3 contains 14 residues. With 6 bases clipped from V and 5 bases from J, the junction kept 9 bases outside the gene matches.

This clonotype came up many times. J is TRBJ1-1 and V is TRBV5-5; D gene unclear. The germline V and J ends were trimmed by 0 bases and 2 bases, with 8 bases remaining between them. Germline values: CDR1 SGHKS, CDR2 YYEKEE (reference sequence). The CDR3 extends over 14 amino acids. The CDR3 DNA follows: TGTGCCAGCAGCTTGGTACAATACAACACTGAAGCTTTCTTT. This translates into CASSLVQYNTEAFF.

This clonotype was seen a handful of times. The V call is TRBV28, the J call TRBJ1-2; maybe TRBD1 (5 bases). Trimming removed 4 bases from V and 4 bases from J, with 10 bases in between. The CDR3 contains 13 residues. Germline values: CDR1 MDHEN, CDR2 SYDVKM. The CDR3 DNA reads TGTGCCAGCAGTTCTACGGGGCCCTATGGCTACACCTTC. Translated, it gives CASSSTGPYGYTF.

The rearrangement uses TRBV29-1 and TRBJ2-7, with 11 bases matching TRBD2. The CDR3 runs to 16 residues. From germline, CDR1 is SQVTM and CDR2 ANQGSEA. V gave up 3 bases and J gave up 2 bases; unmatched junction bases: 9. The CDR3 loop is CSVEVLASGRTYEQYV. Here the CDR3 DNA reads TGCAGCGTTGAGGTATTGGCTAGCGGGAGGACCTACGAGCAGTACGTC.

This clonotype has more than one count but fewer than ten. CDR3 nucleotide sequence: TGTGCCACCAGCAGAGATGGAGTTCCCACAGATACGCAGTATTTT. Its translation: CATSRDGVPTDTQYF. The chain links TRBV15 to TRBJ2-3; D unresolved. The CDR3 totals 15 residues. From germline, CDR1 is LNHNV and CDR2 YYDKDF (reference sequence). The germline V and J ends were trimmed by 0 bases and 2 bases, with 9 bases remaining between them.

The chain recombines TRBV18 with TRBJ2-3; D not resolved. The CDR3 loop spans 13 amino acids. Trimming removed 6 bases at V and 3 bases at J, with 10 bases between. CDR1 is KGHSH, CDR2 LQKENI, per germline. CDR3 sequence: CASSQSVTDTQYF. DNA for the CDR3: TGTGCCAGCTCGCAGTCAGTAACAGATACGCAGTATTTT.

V is TRBV5-6 and J is TRBJ1-5; TRBD1 is a possible D gene (6 bases). V lost 4 bases to trimming and J lost 1 base, with 9 bases between them. Germline values: CDR1 SGHDT, CDR2 YYEEEE. The CDR3 contains 14 residues. CDR3 loop: CASSPRGSNQPQHF. CDR3 DNA sequence: TGTGCCAGCAGCCCTAGGGGGAGCAATCAGCCCCAGCATTTT. Looking up the rest from reference TRBV5-6 and TRBJ1-5 gives the full variable domain: DAGVTQSPTHLIKTRGQQVTLRCSPKSGHDTVSWYQQALGQGPQFIFQYYEEEERQRGNFPDRFSGHQFPNYSSELNVNALLLGDSALYLCASSPRGSNQPQHFGDGTRLSIL.

This clonotype has a count of ten or more. This chain connects TRBV19 to TRBJ1-2; possible D gene TRBD1, 5 bases. CDR1 is LNHDA, CDR2 SQIVND, per germline (reference sequence). V gave up 4 bases and J gave up 3 bases, with 18 bases separating them. This CDR3 comprises 16 residues. The CDR3 loop is CASSTWDQARDYGYTF. CDR3 coding DNA: TGTGCCAGTAGTACTTGGGACCAGGCGAGAGACTATGGCTACACCTTC.

This clonotype was found many times. This chain uses TRBV5-1 with TRBJ1-1; 10 bases agree with TRBD1. The junction had 5 bases not matched to a gene; V was cut back by 4 bases and J by 5 bases. Germline loops: CDR1 SGHRS, CDR2 YFSETQ. CDR3 length: 14 amino acids. CDR3 DNA: TGCGCCAGCAGCATTCGGACAGGGGGGACTGAAGCTTTCTTT. This translates into CASSIRTGGTEAFF.

This clonotype was found many times. The chain has TRBV28 and TRBJ1-1; D is undetermined. CDR3 size: 12 residues. Germline CDR1 reads MDHEN; CDR2 reads SYDVKM. The V end was cut by 5 bases, the J end by 5 bases, with 9 bases between. The CDR3 loop reads CASSVQRTEAFF. CDR3 nucleotides: TGTGCCAGCAGTGTACAGAGAACTGAAGCTTTCTTT.

This clonotype was detected ten times or more. The chain combines TRBV7-9 with TRBJ1-1; no clear D. Germline CDR1 is SEHNR and CDR2 is FQNEAQ (reference sequence). The CDR3 totals 12 residues. Trimming removed 7 bases at V and 9 bases at J, with 15 bases between. CDR3 sequence reads: CASTPEAPQAFF. The CDR3 coding sequence is TGTGCCAGCACCCCAGAGGCGCCTCAAGCTTTCTTT. The entire variable domain, with the rest obtained from reference TRBV7-9 and TRBJ1-1, is as follows: DTGVSQNPRHKITKRGQNVTFRCDPISEHNRLYWYRQTLGQGPEFLTYFQNEAQLEKSRLLSDRFSAERPKGSFSTLEIQRTEQGDSAMYLCASTPEAPQAFFGQGTRLTVV.

This clonotype has just a few counts. This chain joins TRBV7-2 and TRBJ2-7; TRBD2 agrees at 8 bases. Germline V CDR1 and CDR2: SGHTA, FQGNSA. This CDR3 is 15 amino acids long. V dropped 1 base and J dropped 2; count of bases not matched to a gene: 4. This CDR3 reads CASSLGPGRAYEQYV. CDR3 DNA: TGTGCCAGCAGCTTAGGACCCGGGAGGGCCTACGAGCAGTACGTC.

The sample holds many counts of this clonotype. The chain carries TRBV6-5 and TRBJ2-3, with 8 bases matching TRBD1. V dropped 6 bases and J dropped 0; count of bases not matched to a gene: 8. The CDR3 length is 16 residues. Germline loops: CDR1 MNHEY, CDR2 SVGAGI. The CDR3 protein is CASRWGQDISTDTQYF. DNA for the CDR3: TGTGCCAGCAGATGGGGACAGGATATTAGCACAGATACGCAGTATTTT.

J is TRBJ2-7 and V is TRBV29-1; D possibly corresponds to TRBD1 (5 bases). Trimming cost V 3 bases and J 8 bases, with 14 bases left between them. Germline V gives CDR1 SQVTM, CDR2 ANQGSEA. CDR3 length equals 12 residues. CDR3 amino acids: CSVEKQGGKQYF. Here the CDR3 DNA reads TGCAGCGTTGAGAAGCAGGGCGGTAAGCAGTACTTC.

The J gene is TRBJ1-6, the V gene TRBV28, with 8 bases lining up with TRBD1. Trimming took 6 bases from V and 9 from J; bases not matched to a gene: 7. The germline V gene encodes CDR1 MDHEN and CDR2 SYDVKM. This CDR3 is 14 amino acids long. CDR3 sequence: CASSSGTGFSPLHF. CDR3 DNA sequence: TGTGCCAGCAGCTCCGGGACAGGTTTTTCACCCCTCCACTTT.

A few counts support this clonotype. This chain joins TRBV13 and TRBJ2-7; D is possibly TRBD2 (6 bases). Trimming stripped 5 bases from V and 1 base from J, with 12 bases between. The CDR3 sequence is 14 residues long. Germline-derived CDR1 and CDR2 are PRHDT and FYEKMQ (reference sequence). The CDR3 coding sequence is TGTGCCAGCAGCGCGGGACGGTCGTCCTACGAGCAGTACTTC. Its translation: CASSAGRSSYEQYF.

In this sample, this clonotype turned up a few times. The gene calls are TRBV12-3 or TRBV12-4 and TRBJ2-5, with 10 bases aligning to TRBD1. The CDR3 consists of 15 residues. The junction had 5 bases not matched to a gene; V was cut back by 3 bases and J by 4 bases. The CDR3 spells CASSFPGQGIETQYF. For the CDR3, the DNA is TGTGCCAGCAGTTTTCCGGGACAGGGGATAGAGACCCAGTACTTC.

The chain carries TRBV18 and TRBJ2-2; D may be TRBD2 (6 bases). Germline assignment: CDR1 KGHSH and CDR2 LQKENI. Trimming left V 3 bases short and J 1 base short, with 21 bases between. The CDR3 totals 19 residues. The CDR3, as DNA: TGTGCCAGCTCACCTGCACCGATTGGGGTTAGCGGGAACACCGGGGAGCTGTTTTTT. Protein product: CASSPAPIGVSGNTGELFF.

The rearrangement links TRBV19 to TRBJ2-2, with D perhaps TRBD1 or TRBD2 (5 bases each). Germline CDR1 and CDR2: LNHDA and SQIVND (reference sequence). Deletions cut 5 bases from V and 0 bases from J, with 10 bases between. The CDR3 length is 15 residues. CDR3 residues: CASSSGRTNTGELFF. The DNA of the CDR3 is TGTGCCAGTAGTTCGGGACGGACGAACACCGGGGAGCTGTTTTTT.

There are a few counts of this clonotype. This sequence joins TRBV29-1 and TRBJ1-5; tentative D call: TRBD1 (6 bases). Trimming cost V 4 bases and J 3 bases, with 16 bases left between them. In germline, CDR1 is SQVTM, CDR2 ANQGSEA. CDR3 length: 15 residues. CDR3 bases: TGCAGCGTTGTAATTGAGGACAGAGACAATCAGCCCCAGCATTTT. As protein: CSVVIEDRDNQPQHF.

This clonotype was counted ten times or more. The chain is built from TRBV7-2 and TRBJ2-1; TRBD2 matches at 12 bases. V was pared by 3 bases and J by 8 bases, with 5 bases of the junction left unmatched. This CDR3 region has 15 residues. CDR1 and CDR2 from the germline V gene are SGHTA and FQGNSA. The CDR3 here is CASSFLAGGPDEQFF. The CDR3 nucleotides read TGTGCCAGCAGCTTTCTAGCGGGAGGGCCGGATGAGCAGTTCTTC.

This clonotype was seen only a few times. The chain employs TRBV12-3 or TRBV12-4 and TRBJ2-7; 8 bases are shared with TRBD2. This CDR3 contains 15 residues. V lost 7 bases and J lost 4; bases outside the gene matches: 12. The CDR3 region is CASTGISGNSYEQYF. The DNA for the CDR3 is TGTGCCAGCACCGGGATTAGCGGGAATTCTTACGAGCAGTACTTC.

This clonotype was found many times. The chain recombines TRBV6-1 with TRBJ1-1, with D perhaps matching TRBD1 (5 bases). The CDR3 is 15 amino acids. Germline CDR1 reads MNHNS; CDR2 reads SASEGT. V was pared by 5 bases and J by 3 bases, with 16 bases between. The CDR3 coding sequence is TGTGCCAGCAGTAGACACACGGGAGGGGACACTGAAGCTTTCTTT. Translated: CASSRHTGGDTEAFF.

This clonotype was found a few times. This rearrangement joins TRBV7-9 to TRBJ2-3; 11 bases are a match to TRBD1. CDR1 is SEHNR, CDR2 FQNEAQ, per germline (reference sequence). V trimming: 5 bases; J trimming: 1 base; junction bases outside the gene matches: 14. This CDR3 spans 19 amino acids. This CDR3 reads CASSDGGTGGASGTDTQYF. In DNA form, the CDR3 reads TGTGCCAGCAGCGATGGAGGGACAGGGGGGGCTAGCGGCACAGATACGCAGTATTTT.

There are a few counts of this clonotype. This chain links TRBV7-2 with TRBJ1-3; D not certain. The CDR3 runs 16 residues. Germline V CDR1 and CDR2: SGHTA, FQGNSA. Deletions cut 1 base from V and 5 bases from J, with 15 bases between. CDR3 in DNA: TGTGCCAGCAGCTTAGGAGGTGGGGATTTGAGAAACACCATATATTTT. Protein product: CASSLGGGDLRNTIYF.

This clonotype appeared many times. The rearrangement uses TRBV7-9 and TRBJ2-3; 8 bases match TRBD2. Germline CDR1 reads SEHNR; CDR2 reads FQNEAQ (reference sequence). The CDR3 runs to 14 residues. The V and J ends lost 5 bases and 6 bases, in that order; junction bases with no gene match: 7. CDR3: CASSMTSAVDTQYF. Written as DNA, the CDR3 is TGTGCCAGCAGCATGACTAGCGCCGTGGATACGCAGTATTTT.

This clonotype came up a few times. This rearrangement joins TRBV11-2 to TRBJ1-2, with TRBD1 as a possible D gene (5 bases). The CDR3 is 14 residues long. CDR1 and CDR2 (germline): SGHAT, FQNNGV. V dropped 3 bases and J dropped 7 bases, with 15 bases sitting between them. This chain's CDR3 is CASSFQGILGGYTF. In DNA, the CDR3 is TGTGCCAGCAGCTTCCAGGGCATCTTGGGTGGCTACACCTTC.